This T cell receptor beta chain was sequenced in a study of blood T cell repertoires in COVID-19. Measured with immunoSEQ multiplex PCR; TCRdb has only the in-frame clones, and not every one. This repertoire shows nearly 80,000 clones, 80% to 85% found once; its top ten account for 3.5%. V lost 3 bases, J lost 6 bases, and 8 bases lay in between. Germline CDR1 is LNHDA and CDR2 is SQIVND (reference sequence). The CDR3 loop spans 13 amino acids. What was sequenced was peripheral blood. This receptor was obtained from a man over 45 with acute or convalescent COVID-19. The genes are TRBV19 and TRBJ1-4; unclear D gene. CDR3 sequence: CASSIGQDEKLFF. As DNA, the CDR3 is TGTGCCAGTAGTATTGGGCAGGATGAAAAACTGTTTTTT.